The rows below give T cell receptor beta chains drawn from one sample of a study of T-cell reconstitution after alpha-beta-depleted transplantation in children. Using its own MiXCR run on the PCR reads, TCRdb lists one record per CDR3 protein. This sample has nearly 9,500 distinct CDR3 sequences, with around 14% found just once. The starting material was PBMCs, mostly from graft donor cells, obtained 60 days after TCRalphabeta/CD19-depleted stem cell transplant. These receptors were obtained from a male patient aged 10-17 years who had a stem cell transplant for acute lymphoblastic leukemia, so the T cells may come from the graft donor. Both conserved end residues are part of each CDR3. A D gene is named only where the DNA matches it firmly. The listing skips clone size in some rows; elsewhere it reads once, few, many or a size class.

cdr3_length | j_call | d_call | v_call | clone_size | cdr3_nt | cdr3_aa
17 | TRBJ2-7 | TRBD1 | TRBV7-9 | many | TGTGCCAGCAGCTCCCGGGGTCGGACAGGGGGTTTCTACGAGCAGTACTTC | CASSSRGRTGGFYEQYF
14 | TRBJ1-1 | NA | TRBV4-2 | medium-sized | TGTGCCAGCAGCCGGGAGGGGGGGAGGACTGAAGCTTTCTTT | CASSREGGRTEAFF
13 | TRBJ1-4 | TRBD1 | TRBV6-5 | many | TGTGCCACTTTACAGGGGGCGAGTGAAAAACTGTTTTTT | CATLQGASEKLFF
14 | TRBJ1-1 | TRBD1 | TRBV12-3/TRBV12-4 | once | TGTGCCAGCAGTCAACAGGGGCAGAACACTGAAGCTTTCTTT | CASSQQGQNTEAFF
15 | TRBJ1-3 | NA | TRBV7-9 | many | TGTGCCAGCAGCCCCGTATTGCGTCCTGGAAACACCATATATTTT | CASSPVLRPGNTIYF
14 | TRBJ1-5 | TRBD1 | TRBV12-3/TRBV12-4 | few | TGTGCCAGCAGTTTGGGGCAGGGGGGTCAGCCCCAGCATTTT | CASSLGQGGQPQHF
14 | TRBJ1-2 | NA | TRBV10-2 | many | TGCGCCAGCAGTTCCGGGGCCTGGGGCTATGGCTACACCTTC | CASSSGAWGYGYTF
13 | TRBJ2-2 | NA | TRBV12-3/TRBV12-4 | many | TGTGCCAGCAGCCATCAGATCACCGGGGAGCTGTTTTTT | CASSHQITGELFF
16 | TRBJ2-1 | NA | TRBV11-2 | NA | TGTGCCAGCAGCTTAGAGCCGACCCGCTCCTACAATGAGCAGTTCTTC | CASSLEPTRSYNEQFF
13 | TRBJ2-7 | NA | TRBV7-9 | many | TGTGCCAGCAGCTTAGAGAGACAGACCGAGCAGTACTTC | CASSLERQTEQYF
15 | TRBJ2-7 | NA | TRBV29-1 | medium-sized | TGCAGCGCCGGACTAACCGGGTCCTACTCCTACGAGCAGTACTTC | CSAGLTGSYSYEQYF
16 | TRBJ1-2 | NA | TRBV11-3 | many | TGTGCCAGCAGCTTAGATCTTGCCCGGGCCCACTATGGCTACACCTTC | CASSLDLARAHYGYTF
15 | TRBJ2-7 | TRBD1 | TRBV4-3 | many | TGCGCCAGCAGCCATCGGACAGGGTCCTCCTACGAGCAGTACTTC | CASSHRTGSSYEQYF
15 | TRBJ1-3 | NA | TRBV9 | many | TGTGCCAGCAGCGTACACTCGGGCTCTGGAAACACCATATATTTT | CASSVHSGSGNTIYF
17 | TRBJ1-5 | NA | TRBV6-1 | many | TGTGCCAGCAGTGAAGCGCAGTTTGGGTTCGGCAATCAGCCCCAGCATTTT | CASSEAQFGFGNQPQHF
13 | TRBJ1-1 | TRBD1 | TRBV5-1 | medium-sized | TGCGCCAGCAGCTCAGACAGGGACACTGAAGCTTTCTTT | CASSSDRDTEAFF
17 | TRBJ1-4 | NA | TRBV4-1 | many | TGCGCCAGCAGCCAAGCGACAGGAACTCCCGAGAGAGAAAAACTGTTTTTT | CASSQATGTPEREKLFF
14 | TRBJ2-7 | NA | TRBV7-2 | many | TGTGCCAGCAGCTTAGGGGGAGGACTTCACGAGCAGTACTTC | CASSLGGGLHEQYF
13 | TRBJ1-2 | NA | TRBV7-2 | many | TGTGCCAGCAGCTTGGTCCCCAACTATGGCTACACCTTC | CASSLVPNYGYTF
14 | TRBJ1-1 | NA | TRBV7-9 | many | TGTGCCAGCAGCTTGGGGGCGGGGAACACTGAAGCTTTCTTT | CASSLGAGNTEAFF